Sequencing of this TCR beta chain was carried out in a study of tumor and adjacent non-tumor tissue in lung cancer. This CDR3 region has 13 residues. Germline-derived CDR1 and CDR2 are DFQATT and SNEGSKA (reference sequence). Trimming shortened V by 3 bases and J by 3 bases, and 11 bases separated the two germline ends. This sample's RNA came from whole unsorted tissue. TCRbeta libraries were built with three rounds of nested PCR, modified from ARM-PCR. TCRdb fed the multiplex PCR reads into MiXCR, producing one record per CDR3 protein. The data show roughly 140,000 distinct CDR3 sequences, around 67% seen once. As regards this clonotype: This sequence may be a read error, since a much larger clone differs from it by one base.

The gene calls are TRBV20-1 and TRBJ1-2; unclear D gene. The sample was lung tumor tissue. The TCR sequence derives from a man in his sixties with small cell lung cancer. CDR3 coding DNA: TGCAGTGCTAGGGAAAATGCGGACTATGGCTACACCTTC. This codes for CSARENADYGYTF.